The 27 T cell receptor beta chains given below trace back to one sample, sequenced in a study of blood T cell repertoires in COVID-19. The method was immunoSEQ multiplex PCR; TCRdb's version includes in-frame clones alone and lacks a portion of them. The sample shows about 150,000 clones, over 75% of them seen only once. The sample taken for sequencing was peripheral blood. These receptor sequences come from a woman between 40 and 50 years old with acute or convalescent COVID-19.

In DNA, the CDR3 is TGTGCCAGTAGTATCTACACAGGGGGCGAGCAGTACTTC. Protein product: CASSIYTGGEQYF. The chain links TRBV19 to TRBJ2-7, with 8 bases identical to TRBD1. The CDR3 consists of 13 residues. CDR1 is LNHDA, CDR2 SQIVND, per germline (reference sequence). V shed 3 bases, J shed 6 bases, and the junction held 4 bases outside the gene matches.

The V and J genes are TRBV18 and TRBJ2-7; perhaps TRBD2 as D (5 bases). V lost 3 bases to trimming and J lost 7 bases, with 10 bases between them. The CDR3 spans 12 residues. Germline CDR1 KGHSH, CDR2 LQKENI. Here the CDR3 DNA reads TGTGCCAGCTCACCGAGGACGGGGGAGCAGTACTTC. Its translation: CASSPRTGEQYF. Using reference TRBV18 and TRBJ2-7 for the parts outside the CDR3, the full variable domain is NAGVMQNPRHLVRRRGQEARLRCSPMKGHSHVYWYRQLPEEGLKFMVYLQKENIIDESGMPKERFSAEFPKEGPSILRIQQVVRGDSAAYFCASSPRTGEQYFGPGTRLTVT.

The V gene is TRBV25-1, the J gene TRBJ1-1, with TRBD1 as a possible D gene (6 bases). V lost 6 bases and J lost 6, with 14 bases in between. The CDR3 is 13 residues long. Germline loops: CDR1 MGHDK, CDR2 SYGVNS. CDR3 sequence: CASSWGLISEAFF. DNA of the CDR3: TGTGCCAGCAGCTGGGGGCTTATATCTGAAGCTTTCTTT.

This chain links TRBV19 with TRBJ2-1; tentative D call: TRBD1 (5 bases). The V gene's germline CDR1 is LNHDA and CDR2 SQIVND (reference sequence). The CDR3 is 15 amino acids. Trimming stripped 4 bases from V and 7 bases from J, with 17 bases between. CDR3 residues: CASSTQELLGNEQFF. For the CDR3, the DNA is TGTGCCAGTAGTACACAGGAACTTCTGGGGAATGAGCAGTTCTTC.

In its sample, this clone was seen a few times. The J gene is TRBJ1-1, the V gene TRBV18; a weak D match, TRBD1 (5 bases). The CDR3 length is 11 residues. V was clipped by 3 bases and J by 7 bases, with 6 bases between them. Germline-derived CDR1 and CDR2 are KGHSH and LQKENI. The CDR3 loop is CASSPDSEAFF. The CDR3 DNA is TGTGCCAGCTCACCTGACAGTGAAGCTTTCTTT.

The chain employs TRBV19 and TRBJ2-1; 9 positions agree with TRBD2. The germline CDR1 and CDR2 sequences are LNHDA and SQIVND (reference sequence). V lost 1 base, J lost 8 bases, and 6 bases stayed unmatched. This CDR3 is built from 15 residues. Written as DNA, the CDR3 is TGTGCCAGTAGTATAGGGCGGGAGGGCAGTGATGAGCAGTTCTTC. Translating gives CASSIGREGSDEQFF.

V and J are TRBV30 and TRBJ1-4; 11 bases map to TRBD1. J gave up 8 bases and V 5 bases, and 4 bases lay outside the gene matches. Germline CDR1 GTSNPN, CDR2 SVGIG (reference sequence). The CDR3 totals 13 residues. The DNA for the CDR3 is TGTGCCTGGCAGGGACAGGGGGGAGAAAAACTGTTTTTT. This encodes CAWQGQGGEKLFF. The full variable domain, completed using reference TRBV30 and TRBJ1-4, is SQTIHQWPATLVQPVGSPLSLECTVEGTSNPNLYWYRQAAGRGLQLLFYSVGIGQISSEVPQNLSASRPQDRQFILSSKKLLLSDSGFYLCAWQGQGGEKLFFGSGTQLSVL.

The CDR3 is CASTRDRGLVNEQFF. CDR3 bases: TGTGCCAGTACCCGGGACAGGGGATTAGTCAATGAGCAGTTCTTC. The chain has TRBV19 and TRBJ2-1; 10 bases are shared with TRBD1. The J segment lost 6 bases and the V segment lost 7 bases, leaving 9 bases of the junction unmatched. CDR1 is LNHDA, CDR2 SQIVND, per germline (reference sequence). This CDR3 region has 15 residues.

This clone is a singleton in its sample. V usage is TRBV6-5 and J usage is TRBJ2-7; D call uncertain. The ends were cut back, 3 bases at V and 1 base at J, with 10 bases in the middle. The CDR3 totals 14 residues. Germline V gives CDR1 MNHEY, CDR2 SVGAGI. The CDR3 coding sequence is TGTGCCAGCAGTTATGAGGAAGGATCCTACGAGCAGTACTTC. Protein: CASSYEEGSYEQYF.

This chain connects TRBV7-7 to TRBJ2-2, with D tentatively TRBD1 (6 bases). In germline, CDR1 is SSHAT, CDR2 FNYEAQ (reference sequence). The germline V and J ends were trimmed by 5 bases and 0 bases, with 7 bases remaining between them. CDR3 length equals 14 residues. In DNA, the CDR3 is TGTGCCAGCAGCGGGACAACGAACACCGGGGAGCTGTTTTTT. This translates into CASSGTTNTGELFF.

This chain links TRBV6-5 with TRBJ2-6; D is unclear. The germline V and J ends were trimmed by 2 bases and 0 bases, with 2 bases remaining between them. The CDR3 is made up of 14 amino acids. Germline-derived CDR1 and CDR2 are MNHEY and SVGAGI. CDR3 bases: TGTGCCAGCAGTTACCACTCTGGGGCCAACGTCCTGACTTTC. Encoded protein: CASSYHSGANVLTF.

V and J are TRBV7-9 and TRBJ1-4, with 8 nucleotides matching TRBD1. Looked up from germline, CDR1 is SEHNR and CDR2 is FQNEAQ (reference sequence). The V segment lost 5 bases and the J segment 7 bases; nucleotides outside the gene matches: 9. The CDR3 loop spans 15 amino acids. The CDR3 protein is CASSPGQGVVEKLFF. The DNA of the CDR3 is TGTGCCAGCAGCCCAGGACAGGGTGTAGTTGAAAAACTGTTTTTT. Complete variable domain (other parts from reference TRBV7-9 and TRBJ1-4): DTGVSQNPRHKITKRGQNVTFRCDPISEHNRLYWYRQTLGQGPEFLTYFQNEAQLEKSRLLSDRFSAERPKGSFSTLEIQRTEQGDSAMYLCASSPGQGVVEKLFFGSGTQLSVL.

The chain links TRBV28 to TRBJ2-7, with no clear D. The germline CDR1 and CDR2 sequences are MDHEN and SYDVKM. CDR3 length: 16 residues. V shed 3 bases and J shed 3 bases, with 18 bases lying between them. Here the CDR3 reads CASSFRADWKYYEQYF. DNA of the CDR3: TGTGCCAGCAGTTTTCGAGCAGACTGGAAATACTACGAGCAGTACTTC.

V usage is TRBV9 and J usage is TRBJ1-3, with a tentative D call TRBD1 (6 bases). Trimming took off 5 bases at V and 4 bases at J, with 13 bases between the two ends. The CDR3 contains 14 residues. The V gene's germline CDR1 is SGDLS and CDR2 YYNGEE. The CDR3 coding sequence is TGTGCCAGCAGTACAGGGTCCGGAGGAAACACCATATATTTT. The encoded protein is CASSTGSGGNTIYF.

The rearrangement joins TRBV9 to TRBJ2-3, with 8 bases identical to TRBD2. The V segment lost 7 bases and the J segment 2 bases; nucleotides outside the gene matches: 12. Germline V CDR1 and CDR2: SGDLS, YYNGEE. The CDR3 loop spans 16 amino acids. The CDR3 sequence: CASGRGGIEFTDTQYF. CDR3 bases: TGTGCCAGCGGGCGCGGGGGGATAGAATTCACAGATACGCAGTATTTT.

This clone was recorded once. The chain carries TRBV3-1 (or the pseudogene TRBV3-2) and TRBJ2-1, with 7 bases aligning to TRBD1. CDR1 is LGHDT, CDR2 YNNKEL, per germline (reference sequence). This CDR3 has 15 amino acids. Trimming took 0 bases from V and 12 from J; bases not matched to a gene: 11. The CDR3 region is CASSQDRTGDWGQFF. As DNA, the CDR3 is TGTGCCAGCAGCCAAGATAGGACAGGCGATTGGGGGCAGTTCTTC.

This clone came up once. This chain joins TRBV27 and TRBJ2-7; 13 positions match TRBD2. V was pared by 2 bases and J by 2 bases, with 9 bases of the junction left unmatched. This CDR3 is 18 amino acids long. Germline values: CDR1 MNHEY, CDR2 SMNVEV (reference sequence). CDR3 region: CASSLIDPGLAGPYEQYF. In DNA form, the CDR3 reads TGTGCCAGCAGTTTAATCGATCCGGGACTAGCGGGACCCTACGAGCAGTACTTC.

The rearrangement uses TRBV7-8 and TRBJ2-7; TRBD2 aligns across 10 bases. Germline CDR1 is SGHVS and CDR2 is FQNEAQ. J was trimmed by 4 bases and V by 5 bases; bases with no gene match: 11. The CDR3 is 16 amino acids. The CDR3 loop is CASSQRTSGKTYEQYF. DNA of the CDR3: TGTGCCAGCAGCCAACGGACTAGCGGAAAAACGTACGAGCAGTACTTC. The whole variable domain, remainder taken from reference TRBV7-8 and TRBJ2-7, is GAGVSQSPRYKVAKRGQDVALRCDPISGHVSLFWYQQALGQGPEFLTYFQNEAQLDKSGLPSDRFFAERPEGSVSTLKIQRTQQEDSAVYLCASSQRTSGKTYEQYFGPGTRLTVT.

The rearrangement links TRBV14 to TRBJ2-6; D ambiguous. The CDR3 is made up of 14 amino acids. Germline assignment: CDR1 SGHDN and CDR2 FVKESK. V lost 4 bases, J lost 4 bases, and 8 bases lay in between. The CDR3 protein is CASSPLGGANVLTF. For the CDR3, the DNA is TGTGCCAGCAGCCCCCTCGGGGGGGCCAACGTCCTGACTTTC.

The chain uses TRBV12-3 or TRBV12-4 and TRBJ2-1, with D perhaps matching TRBD1 (5 bases). Trimming took 3 bases from V and 12 from J, leaving 9 bases between them. The CDR3 loop spans 11 amino acids. In DNA, the CDR3 is TGTGCCAGCAGTTTGGGGCTCGGGCAGTTCTTC. Amino acids: CASSLGLGQFF.

This clone was counted a few times. The J gene is TRBJ1-2, the V gene TRBV6-5; D gene uncertain. This CDR3 region has 12 residues. Looked up from germline, CDR1 is MNHEY and CDR2 is SVGAGI. The germline V and J ends were trimmed by 10 bases and 4 bases, with 13 bases remaining between them. The CDR3 sequence: CATRSGLYGYTF. DNA for the CDR3: TGTGCCACCCGAAGTGGCCTCTATGGCTACACCTTC.

The V gene is TRBV6-5, the J gene TRBJ2-5, with 8 bases identical to TRBD1. Germline-derived CDR1 and CDR2 are MNHEY and SVGAGI. This CDR3 is 15 amino acids long. Germline trimming cut 5 bases from V and 5 bases from J; bases unmatched to any gene: 10. The CDR3 nucleotides are TGTGCCAGCAGTCAGACAGGGGCTGGCGATGAGACCCAGTACTTC. This codes for CASSQTGAGDETQYF.

The chain employs TRBV6-5 and TRBJ2-7; D is perhaps TRBD2 (5 bases). Per the germline V gene, CDR1 is MNHEY and CDR2 is SVGAGI. The ends were cut back, 4 bases at V and 2 bases at J, with 9 bases in the middle. The CDR3 length is 13 residues. The CDR3 here is CASSSPSTYEQYF. As DNA, the CDR3 is TGTGCCAGCAGTTCCCCTAGCACCTACGAGCAGTACTTC.

The chain recombines TRBV28 with TRBJ2-2, with D perhaps matching TRBD2 (5 bases). This CDR3 contains 19 residues. Per germline, CDR1 MDHEN and CDR2 SYDVKM. Trimming removed 2 bases from V and 2 bases from J, with 21 bases in between. Written as DNA, the CDR3 is TGTGCCAGCAGTTTAATTTGGGGAGCGATGGACCTTAACACCGGGGAGCTGTTTTTT. Encoded protein: CASSLIWGAMDLNTGELFF.

CDR3 nucleotide sequence: TGTGCCAGCAGCTTGGTTCTAGCGGGGGGGAACGAGCAGTACTTC. Its translation is CASSLVLAGGNEQYF. The chain employs TRBV5-4 and TRBJ2-7, with 12 bases matching TRBD2. V lost 0 bases, J lost 5 bases, and 3 bases stayed unmatched. The CDR3 totals 15 residues. CDR1 is SGHNT and CDR2 is YYREEE in the germline V gene (reference sequence).

The chain combines TRBV11-2 with TRBJ1-5; no definite D call. V was pared by 1 base and J by 7 bases, with 11 bases between. Germline-derived CDR1 and CDR2 are SGHAT and FQNNGV. CDR3 size: 14 residues. The CDR3 nucleotides are TGTGCCAGCAGCTTAGGGATAGGAGACCAGCCCCAGCATTTT. This codes for CASSLGIGDQPQHF.

The V gene is TRBV6-2 or TRBV6-3, the J gene TRBJ2-7, with 9 bases lining up with TRBD1. Germline CDR1 MNHEY, CDR2 SVGEGT. J lost 4 bases, V lost 2 bases, and 9 bases had no gene match. CDR3 size: 16 residues. The CDR3 nucleotides are TGTGCCAGCAGTTACCCCCCCGGACAGGGGCCGTACGAGCAGTACTTC. Encoded protein: CASSYPPGQGPYEQYF.